This TCR beta chain was obtained from a study of blood T cells in healthy people across ages. The CDR3 contains 14 residues. Trimming took 3 bases from V and 8 from J, leaving 14 bases between them. A remark on this clonotype: The antigen is not known.

Using a J-beta primer mix together with a sample-barcoded 5' primer, a second PCR was run for roughly 6 to 11 cycles. A template-switch adaptor with 12 random nucleotides tagged each cDNA molecule. Via MiXCR, TCRdb re-called the 5' RACE reads, giving one row per CDR3 protein. The repertoire has roughly 1,700,000 distinct CDR3 sequences, roughly 28% of them found once; the top ten carry 7.7%. Each donor gave 9.5 to 10 milliliters of peripheral blood. Findings and limits, study-wide: Whereas aged donors had fewer naive CD4+ cells, long-lived donors had more of them and higher diversity. A roughly linear fall in TCR beta diversity per million T cells was seen with increasing age.

The TCR sequence derives from a woman aged 25 to 39 in good health. Sequenced material: blood. V usage is TRBV12-3 or TRBV12-4 and J usage is TRBJ2-1, with D perhaps matching TRBD2 (6 bases). Here the CDR3 reads CASSFMAGPDEQFF. The CDR3 DNA reads as TGTGCCAGCAGTTTTATGGCGGGGCCGGATGAGCAGTTCTTC.